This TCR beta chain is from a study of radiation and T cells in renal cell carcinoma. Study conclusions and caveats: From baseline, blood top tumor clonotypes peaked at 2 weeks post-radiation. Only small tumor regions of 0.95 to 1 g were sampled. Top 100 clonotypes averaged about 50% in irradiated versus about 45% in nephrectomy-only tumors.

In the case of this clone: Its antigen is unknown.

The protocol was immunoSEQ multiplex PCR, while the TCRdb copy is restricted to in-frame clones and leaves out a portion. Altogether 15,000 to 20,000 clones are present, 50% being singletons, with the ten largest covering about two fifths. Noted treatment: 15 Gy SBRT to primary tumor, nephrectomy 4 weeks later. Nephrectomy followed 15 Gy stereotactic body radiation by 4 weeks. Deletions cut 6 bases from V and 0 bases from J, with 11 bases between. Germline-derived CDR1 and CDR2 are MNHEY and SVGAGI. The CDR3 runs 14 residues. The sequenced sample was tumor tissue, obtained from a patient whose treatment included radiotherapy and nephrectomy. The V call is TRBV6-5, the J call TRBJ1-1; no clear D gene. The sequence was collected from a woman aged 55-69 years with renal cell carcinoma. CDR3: CASRRVVLNTEAFF. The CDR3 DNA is TGTGCCAGCAGGAGGGTGGTATTGAACACTGAAGCTTTCTTT.